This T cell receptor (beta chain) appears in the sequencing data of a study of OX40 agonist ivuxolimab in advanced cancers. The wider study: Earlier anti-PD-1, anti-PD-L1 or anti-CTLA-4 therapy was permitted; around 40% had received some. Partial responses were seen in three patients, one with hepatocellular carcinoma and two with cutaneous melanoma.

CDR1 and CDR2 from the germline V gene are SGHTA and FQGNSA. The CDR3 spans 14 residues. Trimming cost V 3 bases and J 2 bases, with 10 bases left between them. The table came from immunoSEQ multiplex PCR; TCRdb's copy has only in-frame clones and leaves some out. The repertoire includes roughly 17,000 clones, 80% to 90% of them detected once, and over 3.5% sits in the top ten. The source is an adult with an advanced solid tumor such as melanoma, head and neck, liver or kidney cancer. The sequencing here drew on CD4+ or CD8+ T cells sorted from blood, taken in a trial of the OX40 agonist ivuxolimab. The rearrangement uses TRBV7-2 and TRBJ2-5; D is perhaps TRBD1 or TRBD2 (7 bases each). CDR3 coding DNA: TGTGCCAGCAGCTTCCAGGGGGGGCAAGAGACCCAGTACTTC. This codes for CASSFQGGQETQYF.